This TCR beta chain is drawn from a study of blood T cells in healthy people across ages (dated by TCRdb to between 2014 and 2016). Study-level background: In model experiments, template switching captured roughly one uniquely barcoded TCR beta cDNA molecule for every two T cells. For two donors (one aged 18 to 29 and one aged 80 or older), the study analyzed two additional independent replicas of 1 million unique cDNA reads from the same blood draw. To avoid experimental bias, donors of different ages were distributed randomly across sequencing lanes. Donors were grouped into four age groups: young (average 16 years), middle-aged (roughly 38), aged (around 60) and long-lived (less than 85). The study measured age-related changes in TCR beta repertoire diversity using deep sequencing normalized with unique cDNA molecular identifiers.

Donors were a few dozen systemically healthy Caucasian individuals from Russia aged roughly 6 to 100 years. Each donor gave 9.5 to 10 milliliters of peripheral blood, drawn into EDTA-treated Vacutainer tubes. PBMCs were isolated by Ficoll-Paque density-gradient centrifugation, with at least 6.5 million obtained per sample. Trizol reagent was used to extract total RNA from the PBMCs, yielding at least 6 micrograms per sample. Naive CD45RAhigh/CD27high T cell percentages were measured by flow cytometry on a PBMC aliquot from every donor. Results the study describes overall, beyond this receptor: Donor CMV infection status was unknown, potentially confounding age-related changes in expanded clonotypes. Because profiling used bulk unsorted PBMCs, naive and antigen-experienced compartments could not be compared conclusively. Observed TCR beta diversity per million T cells fell roughly linearly with age, and a significant reduction was already apparent by age approximately 41. The percentage of naive T cells measured by flow cytometry correlated strongly with observed TCR beta diversity. Estimates of total diversity based on one million sequenced T cells were considered lower bounds and underestimates. Compared with the aged group, the long-lived group had more naive CD4+ T cells, fewer expanded clones and increased TCR diversity, a pattern suggesting age selection.

As for this clonotype: Its antigen target is currently unknown. No quality values exist for individual bases; no much larger clone is one base distant.

The junction shows trimming of 6 bases on V and 3 bases on J, plus 11 bases between the germline ends. The CDR3 contains 13 residues, cysteine and phenylalanine counted. Only the CDR3 DNA is retained, 39 bases long and in frame from the first base. The library was produced with 5' RACE. The data were produced on an Illumina HiSeq 2500. A second PCR of roughly 6 to 12 cycles was performed with a sample-barcoded 5' primer and a J-beta primer mix. Each TCR beta cDNA molecule received a unique molecular identifier from a template-switch 5' adaptor carrying 12 random nucleotides. At least 2.5 million CDR3-containing paired-end reads were obtained from each sample. First-strand cDNA synthesis was performed from all RNA using the Mint cDNA synthesis kit, with priming by a TRBC-specific oligonucleotide. After uracil-DNA glycosylase treatment, a first 18-cycle PCR used universal primers M1SS and BC2_uni_R on all cDNA. In the source study's methods: Each sample was normalized by randomly selecting 1 million high-quality reads, each carrying a distinct molecular identifier. Instead of being binned into consensus sequences, reads that shared molecular identifiers were thrown out. MiTCR, with a Q25 quality threshold and the strictest error-elimination algorithm, was used for CDR3 identification, clonotype clustering and error correction. Lower-bound total TCR beta diversity was estimated with a nonparametric unseen species model using Euler transformation. In-frame beta chains were kept once TCRdb had trimmed the public reads at Q25 with fastp and called clones with MiXCR. A single entry per CDR3 protein holds the most common genes and DNA from its merged rows. TCRdb, not the authors, supplied the V and J calls. In this sample the table shows around 800,000 distinct CDR3 sequences, around 45% of which occur a single time. The top ten hold around 18% of the sample.

The specimen was blood. The origin of this receptor is an older man in good health. The V and J genes are TRBV12-3 or TRBV12-4 and TRBJ1-2, with TRBD1 tentatively as D gene (6 bases match). The CDR3 region has the sequence CASRHRVDYGYTF. In nucleotide form, the sequence is TGTGCCAGCAGACACAGGGTGGACTATGGCTACACCTTC.